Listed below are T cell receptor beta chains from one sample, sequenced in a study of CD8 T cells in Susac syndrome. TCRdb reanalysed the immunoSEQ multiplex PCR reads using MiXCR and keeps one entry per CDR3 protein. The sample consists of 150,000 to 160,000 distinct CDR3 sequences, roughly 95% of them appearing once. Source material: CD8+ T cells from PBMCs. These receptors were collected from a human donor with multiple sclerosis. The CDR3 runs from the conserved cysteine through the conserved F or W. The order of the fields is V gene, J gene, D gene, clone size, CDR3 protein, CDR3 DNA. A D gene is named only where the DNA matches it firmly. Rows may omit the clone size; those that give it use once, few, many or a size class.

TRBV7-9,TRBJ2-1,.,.,CATFPQGGEPEQFF,TGTGCCACCTTTCCCCAAGGCGGTGAGCCGGAGCAGTTCTTC
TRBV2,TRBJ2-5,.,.,CASSDESETQYF,TGTGCCAGCAGTGACGAGTCCGAGACCCAGTACTTC
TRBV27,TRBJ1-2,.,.,CASSLSVGGGDGYTF,TGTGCCAGCAGTTTATCGGTGGGGGGCGGCGATGGCTACACCTTC
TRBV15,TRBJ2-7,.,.,CATSREADFRAEQYF,TGTGCCACCAGCAGAGAAGCGGACTTTCGTGCCGAGCAGTACTTC
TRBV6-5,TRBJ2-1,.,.,CASSSVGVNEQFF,TGTGCCAGCAGTTCCGTTGGGGTCAATGAGCAGTTCTTC
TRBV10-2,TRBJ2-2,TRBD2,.,CASSWTSGNTGELFF,TGCGCCAGCAGTTGGACTAGCGGGAACACCGGGGAGCTGTTTTTT
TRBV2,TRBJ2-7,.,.,CASSEGPVVSYEQYF,TGTGCCAGCAGTGAAGGCCCAGTCGTCTCCTACGAGCAGTACTTC
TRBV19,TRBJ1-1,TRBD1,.,CASLLGQSTEAFF,TGTGCCAGTCTACTGGGACAGTCGACTGAAGCTTTCTTT
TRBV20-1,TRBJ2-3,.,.,CSGRARAGLFTDTQYF,TGCAGTGGGAGAGCCCGGGCCGGCCTTTTCACAGATACGCAGTATTTT
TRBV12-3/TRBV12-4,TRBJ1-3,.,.,CASSSAGLRNTIYF,TGTGCCAGCAGTTCTGCAGGGTTGAGAAACACCATATATTTT
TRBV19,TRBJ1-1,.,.,CASSMGRLNTEAFF,TGTGCCAGTAGTATGGGCAGACTGAACACTGAAGCTTTCTTT
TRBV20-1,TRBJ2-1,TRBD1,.,CSASVRDRGNEQFF,TGCAGTGCTAGTGTCAGGGACAGGGGCAATGAGCAGTTCTTC
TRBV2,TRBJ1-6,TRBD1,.,CASTGQGADGSPLHF,TGTGCCAGCACGGGACAGGGGGCAGATGGTTCACCCCTCCACTTT
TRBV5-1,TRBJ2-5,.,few,CASSWSSLPDETQYF,TGCGCCAGCAGCTGGAGCTCCCTCCCGGACGAGACCCAGTACTTC
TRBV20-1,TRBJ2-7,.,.,CSARDPEDRWPYEQYF,TGCAGTGCTAGAGACCCTGAAGATCGCTGGCCCTACGAGCAGTACTTC
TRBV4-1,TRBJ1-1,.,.,CASGGQDGSETEAFF,TGCGCCAGCGGCGGCCAGGATGGATCGGAAACTGAAGCTTTCTTT
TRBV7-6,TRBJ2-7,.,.,CASSPDVAGSQYEQYF,TGTGCCAGCAGCCCAGACGTGGCAGGGAGTCAGTACGAGCAGTACTTC
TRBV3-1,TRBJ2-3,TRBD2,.,CASSQVPSGGTDTQYF,TGTGCCAGCAGCCAAGTCCCTAGCGGGGGAACAGATACGCAGTATTTT